This T cell receptor beta chain was profiled in a study of cytomegalovirus exposure and HLA in healthy donors. Background on the study: Findings of an earlier analysis included 90 million to 120 million unique TCR beta sequences from roughly 200 million T cells.

V shed 4 bases and J shed 7 bases, with 8 bases lying between them. The germline CDR1 and CDR2 sequences are PRHDT and FYEKMQ (reference sequence). CDR3 length: 11 residues. Researchers ran the PCR with 60 Vbeta and 13 Jbeta primers. Original data processing: In a later analysis, roughly 10 million of 83 million or so unique beta chains occurred in at least two donors. The assay was immunoSEQ multiplex PCR, and TCRdb's table has in-frame clones only and misses some. Clone size and V and J calls were adopted from that table, with D and trimming inferred from the DNA. The sample holds around 210,000 clones, around 80% seen once. Although they were nominally healthy when sampled, donors likely had unrecorded immune exposures.

Sequencing was done on a sample of PBMCs. V gene TRBV13 combines with J gene TRBJ2-7; a weak D match, TRBD2 (5 bases). The sequence was obtained from a boy aged 5-17 years in good health and CMV-seronegative. The CDR3 here is CASSYGGEQYF. DNA of the CDR3: TGTGCCAGCAGCTATGGCGGGGAGCAGTACTTC.